This T cell receptor beta chain was recorded in a study of shared clonotypes between healthy human individuals. Study observations and caveats: A limitation of the genetic and exposure-history diversity represented arose from few donors.

Germline CDR1 reads SNHLY; CDR2 reads FYNNEI. The V end was cut by 1 base, the J end by 7 bases, with 18 bases between. This CDR3 has 16 residues. In the case of this clone: The target antigen is unknown.

As originally analysed: ImmunoSEQ only sent back junction sequences with no quality scores, so filtering was done differently. Measured with immunoSEQ multiplex PCR; TCRdb has only the in-frame clones, and not every one. V and J calls and clone size follow that table, whereas D and trimming were derived from the DNA. The table includes about 490,000 clones, 76% detected once. Source material: PBMCs. This clonotype was sampled from a woman aged 40 to 50 in good health. Some clones in this sample may be carry-over from other donors' samples. V is TRBV2 and J is TRBJ2-3; D remains ambiguous. The DNA for the CDR3 is TGTGCCAGCAGTGAAGGTCGATCACCGGAAGGTCATACGCAGTATTTT. It encodes CASSEGRSPEGHTQYF.